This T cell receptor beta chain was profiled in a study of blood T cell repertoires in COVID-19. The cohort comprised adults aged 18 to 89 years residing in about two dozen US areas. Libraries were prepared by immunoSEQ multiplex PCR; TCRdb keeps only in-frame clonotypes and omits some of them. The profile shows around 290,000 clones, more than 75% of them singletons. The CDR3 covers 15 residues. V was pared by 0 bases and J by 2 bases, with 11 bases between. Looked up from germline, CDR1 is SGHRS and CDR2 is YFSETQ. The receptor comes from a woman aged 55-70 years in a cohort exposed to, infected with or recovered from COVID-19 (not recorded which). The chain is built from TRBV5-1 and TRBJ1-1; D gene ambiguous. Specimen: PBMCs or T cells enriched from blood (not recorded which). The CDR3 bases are TGCGCCAGCAGCTTGGCCTCAGCGGCTAACACTGAAGCTTTCTTT. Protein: CASSLASAANTEAFF.